The present TCR beta chain was sequenced within a study of chemoradiotherapy in HPV16-positive cancers. A word on this clone: Its antigen is undetermined.

Libraries were prepared by immunoSEQ multiplex PCR; TCRdb keeps only in-frame clonotypes and omits some of them. The table includes tens of thousands of clones, roughly 84% detected once. Germline values: CDR1 SGHNT, CDR2 YENEEA. V was cut by 1 base and J by 2 bases, with 15 bases left in between. CDR3 size: 18 residues. Study observations and caveats: During treatment, candidate HPV-specific clones and E7-related motifs expanded in tumor. Better recurrence-free survival went with HPV-responsive T-cell expansion in HPV16-positive patients.

This material consisted of blood, taken from a patient who underwent chemoradiotherapy. This sequence originates from a human donor with HPV-associated anogenital cancer. V gene TRBV11-3 combines with J gene TRBJ2-6; tentative D call: TRBD2 (6 bases). CDR3 protein: CASSLAGGSQPGANVLTF. For the CDR3, the DNA is TGTGCCAGCAGCTTAGCTGGAGGGTCTCAACCTGGGGCCAACGTCCTGACTTTC. The whole variable domain, filled in from reference TRBV11-3 and TRBJ2-6, reads EAGVVQSPRYKIIEKKQPVAFWCNPISGHNTLYWYLQNLGQGPELLIRYENEEAVDDSQLPKDRFSAERLKGVDSTLKIQPAELGDSAVYLCASSLAGGSQPGANVLTFGAGSRLTVL.